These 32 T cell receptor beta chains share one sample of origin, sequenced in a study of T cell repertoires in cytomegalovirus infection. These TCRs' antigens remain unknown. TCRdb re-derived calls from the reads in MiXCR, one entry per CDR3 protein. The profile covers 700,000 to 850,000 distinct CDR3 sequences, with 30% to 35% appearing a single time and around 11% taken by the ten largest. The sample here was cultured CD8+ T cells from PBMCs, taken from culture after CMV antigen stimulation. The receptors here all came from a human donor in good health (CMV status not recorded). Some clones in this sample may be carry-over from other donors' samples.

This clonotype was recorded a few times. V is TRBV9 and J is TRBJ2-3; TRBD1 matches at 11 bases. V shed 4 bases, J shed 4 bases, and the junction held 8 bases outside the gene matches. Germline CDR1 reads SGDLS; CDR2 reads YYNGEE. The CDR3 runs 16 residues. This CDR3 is CASSLRTGGIADTQYF. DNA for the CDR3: TGTGCCAGCAGCCTCCGGACAGGGGGCATAGCAGATACGCAGTATTTT.

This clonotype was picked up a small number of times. The CDR3 bases are TGCGCCAGCAGCGTGGAGGGGTCTAGTTACGAGCAGTACTTC. It is translated as CASSVEGSSYEQYF. This chain links TRBV5-1 with TRBJ2-7, with a possible D match to TRBD2 (6 bases). This CDR3 comprises 14 residues. V shed 4 bases and J shed 4 bases, with 15 bases lying between them. Germline CDR1 and CDR2: SGHRS and YFSETQ.

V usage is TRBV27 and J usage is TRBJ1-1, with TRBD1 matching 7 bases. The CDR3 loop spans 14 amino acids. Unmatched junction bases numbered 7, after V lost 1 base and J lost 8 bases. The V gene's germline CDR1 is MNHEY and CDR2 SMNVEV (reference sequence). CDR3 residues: CASSLLAGTVEAFF. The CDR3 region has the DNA TGTGCCAGCAGTTTATTAGCCGGGACAGTAGAAGCTTTCTTT.

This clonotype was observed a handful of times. CDR3 loop: CASSYNRNQPQHF. DNA for the CDR3: TGTGCCAGCAGTTACAACCGCAATCAGCCCCAGCATTTT. The chain combines TRBV6-5 with TRBJ1-5; D not resolved. Germline V gene lookup returns CDR1 MNHEY and CDR2 SVGAGI. V was shortened by 2 bases and J by 2 bases, with 4 bases between the two germline ends. The CDR3 runs to 13 residues.

The chain's CDR3 is CASNKGTGELFF. The DNA for the CDR3 is TGTGCCAGCAACAAGGGGACCGGGGAGCTGTTTTTT. The chain has TRBV9 and TRBJ2-2, with D possibly TRBD1 on 5 matching bases. This CDR3 region has 12 residues. The germline V gene has CDR1 SGDLS and CDR2 YYNGEE. V was cut by 6 bases and J by 5 bases, with 8 bases left in between.

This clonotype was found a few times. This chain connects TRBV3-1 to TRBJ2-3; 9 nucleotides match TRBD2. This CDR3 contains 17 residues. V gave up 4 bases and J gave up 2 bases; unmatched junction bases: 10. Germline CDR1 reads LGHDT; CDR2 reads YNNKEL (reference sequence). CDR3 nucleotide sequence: TGTGCCAGCAGCCGAAACGAGCGGGGGGATCCCACAGATACGCAGTATTTT. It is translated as CASSRNERGDPTDTQYF.

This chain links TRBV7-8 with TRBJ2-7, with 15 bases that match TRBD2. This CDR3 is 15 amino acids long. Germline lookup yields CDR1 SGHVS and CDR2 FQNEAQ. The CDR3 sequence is CASSPGLAGGNEQYV. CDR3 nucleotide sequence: TGTGCCAGCAGCCCGGGACTAGCGGGGGGAAACGAGCAGTATGTC.

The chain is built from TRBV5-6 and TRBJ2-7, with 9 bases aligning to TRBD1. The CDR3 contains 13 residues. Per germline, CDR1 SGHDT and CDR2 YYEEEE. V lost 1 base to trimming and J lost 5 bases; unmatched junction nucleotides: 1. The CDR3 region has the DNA TGTGCCAGCAGCTTGACAGGGGGCCACGAGCAGTACGTC. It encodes CASSLTGGHEQYV.

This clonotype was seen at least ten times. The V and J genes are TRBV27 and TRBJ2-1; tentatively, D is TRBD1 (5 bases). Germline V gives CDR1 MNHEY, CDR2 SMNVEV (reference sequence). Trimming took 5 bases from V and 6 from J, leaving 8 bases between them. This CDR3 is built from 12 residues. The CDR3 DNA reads TGTGCCAGCAGTCTTCAGGGCAATGAGCAGTTCTTC. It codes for CASSLQGNEQFF.

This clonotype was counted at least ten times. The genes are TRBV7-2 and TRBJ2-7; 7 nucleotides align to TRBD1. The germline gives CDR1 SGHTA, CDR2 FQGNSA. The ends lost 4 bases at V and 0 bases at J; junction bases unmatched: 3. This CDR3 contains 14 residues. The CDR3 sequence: CASSSTGSSYEQYF. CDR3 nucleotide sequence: TGTGCCAGCAGCTCGACAGGGAGCTCCTACGAGCAGTACTTC. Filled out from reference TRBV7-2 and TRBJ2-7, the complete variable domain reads GAGVSQSPSNKVTEKGKDVELRCDPISGHTALYWYRQSLGQGLEFLIYFQGNSAPDKSGLPSDRFSAERTGGSVSTLTIQRTQQEDSAVYLCASSSTGSSYEQYFGPGTRLTVT.

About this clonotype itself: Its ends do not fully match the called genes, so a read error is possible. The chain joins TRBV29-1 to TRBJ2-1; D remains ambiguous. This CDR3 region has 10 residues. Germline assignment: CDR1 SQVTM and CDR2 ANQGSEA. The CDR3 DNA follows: TGCAGCGTTGCGGGCAATGAGCAGTTTTTC. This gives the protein CSVAGNEQFF.

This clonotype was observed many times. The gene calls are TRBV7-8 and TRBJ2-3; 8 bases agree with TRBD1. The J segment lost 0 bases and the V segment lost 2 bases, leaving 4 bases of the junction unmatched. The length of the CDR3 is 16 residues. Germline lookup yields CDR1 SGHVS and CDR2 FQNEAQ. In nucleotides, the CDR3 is TGTGCCAGCAGCTTAAGGAGACAGGGGAGCACAGATACGCAGTATTTT. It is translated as CASSLRRQGSTDTQYF. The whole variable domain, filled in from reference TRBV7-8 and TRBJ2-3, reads GAGVSQSPRYKVAKRGQDVALRCDPISGHVSLFWYQQALGQGPEFLTYFQNEAQLDKSGLPSDRFFAERPEGSVSTLKIQRTQQEDSAVYLCASSLRRQGSTDTQYFGPGTRLTVL.

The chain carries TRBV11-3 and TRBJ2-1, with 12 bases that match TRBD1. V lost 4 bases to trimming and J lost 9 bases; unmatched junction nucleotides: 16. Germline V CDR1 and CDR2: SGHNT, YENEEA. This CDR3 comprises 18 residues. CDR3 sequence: CASSSYLPGQGAKGEQFF. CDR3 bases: TGTGCCAGCAGCTCCTACCTACCGGGACAGGGGGCGAAGGGTGAGCAGTTCTTC.

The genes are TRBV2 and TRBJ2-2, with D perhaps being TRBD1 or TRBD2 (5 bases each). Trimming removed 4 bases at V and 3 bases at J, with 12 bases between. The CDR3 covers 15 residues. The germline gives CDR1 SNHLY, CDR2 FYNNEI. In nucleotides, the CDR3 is TGTGCCAGCAGTGCCCCGGGACGGCACACCGGGGAGCTGTTTTTT. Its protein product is CASSAPGRHTGELFF.

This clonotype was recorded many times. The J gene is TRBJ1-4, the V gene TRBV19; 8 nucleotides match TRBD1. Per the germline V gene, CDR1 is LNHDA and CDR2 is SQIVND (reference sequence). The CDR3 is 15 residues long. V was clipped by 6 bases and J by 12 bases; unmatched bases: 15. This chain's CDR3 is CASSNRGWATSELFF. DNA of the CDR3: TGTGCCAGTAGCAACAGGGGGTGGGCGACTTCGGAACTGTTTTTT.

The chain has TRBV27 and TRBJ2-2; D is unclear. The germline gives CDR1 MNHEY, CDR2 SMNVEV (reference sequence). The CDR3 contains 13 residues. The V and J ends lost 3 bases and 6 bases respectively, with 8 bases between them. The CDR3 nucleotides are TGTGCCAGCAGTTTTATTGAGTCCGGGGAGCTGTTTTTT. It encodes CASSFIESGELFF.

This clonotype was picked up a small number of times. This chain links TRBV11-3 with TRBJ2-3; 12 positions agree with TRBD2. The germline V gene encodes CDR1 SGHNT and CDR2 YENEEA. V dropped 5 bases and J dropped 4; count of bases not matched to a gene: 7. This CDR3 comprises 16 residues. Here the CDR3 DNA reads TGTGCCAGCAGCCCCGTACTAGCGGGGGGTCCAGATACGCAGTATTTT. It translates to CASSPVLAGGPDTQYF. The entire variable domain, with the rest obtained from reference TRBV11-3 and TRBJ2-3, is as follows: EAGVVQSPRYKIIEKKQPVAFWCNPISGHNTLYWYLQNLGQGPELLIRYENEEAVDDSQLPKDRFSAERLKGVDSTLKIQPAELGDSAVYLCASSPVLAGGPDTQYFGPGTRLTVL.

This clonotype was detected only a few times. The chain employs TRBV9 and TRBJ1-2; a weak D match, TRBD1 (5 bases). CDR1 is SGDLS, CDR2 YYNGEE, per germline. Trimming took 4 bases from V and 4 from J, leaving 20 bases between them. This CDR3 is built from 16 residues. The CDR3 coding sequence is TGTGCCAGCAGCCCCAACGTAGTGAGGGACGGCTATGGCTACACCTTC. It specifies CASSPNVVRDGYGYTF.

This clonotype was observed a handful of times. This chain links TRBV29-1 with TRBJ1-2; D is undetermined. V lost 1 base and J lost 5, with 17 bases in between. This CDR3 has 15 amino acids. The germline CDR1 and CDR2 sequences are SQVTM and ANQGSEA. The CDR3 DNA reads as TGCAGCGTTGAAGCCTCACCGCCCTCTCTATATGGCTACACCTTC. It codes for CSVEASPPSLYGYTF.

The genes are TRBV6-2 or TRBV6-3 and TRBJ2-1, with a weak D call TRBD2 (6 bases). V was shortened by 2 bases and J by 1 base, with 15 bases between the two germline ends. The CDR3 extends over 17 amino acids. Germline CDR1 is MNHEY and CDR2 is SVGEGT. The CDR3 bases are TGTGCCAGCAGTTACGCTCTGGCGGGGTGGTCCTACAATGAGCAGTTCTTC. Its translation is CASSYALAGWSYNEQFF.

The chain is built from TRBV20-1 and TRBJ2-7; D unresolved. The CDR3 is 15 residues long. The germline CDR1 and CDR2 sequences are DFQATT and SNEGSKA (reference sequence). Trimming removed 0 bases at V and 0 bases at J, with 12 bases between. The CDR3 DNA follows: TGCAGTGCTAGAGAGGGCCCCTCGAGCTCCTACGAGCAGTACTTC. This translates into CSAREGPSSSYEQYF.

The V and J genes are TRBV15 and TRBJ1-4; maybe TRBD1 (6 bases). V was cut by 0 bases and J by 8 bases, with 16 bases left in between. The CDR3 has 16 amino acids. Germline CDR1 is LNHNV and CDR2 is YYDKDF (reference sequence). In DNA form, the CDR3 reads TGTGCCACCAGCAGAGAGGGACACCTAATGGGGGAAAAACTGTTTTTT. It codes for CATSREGHLMGEKLFF.

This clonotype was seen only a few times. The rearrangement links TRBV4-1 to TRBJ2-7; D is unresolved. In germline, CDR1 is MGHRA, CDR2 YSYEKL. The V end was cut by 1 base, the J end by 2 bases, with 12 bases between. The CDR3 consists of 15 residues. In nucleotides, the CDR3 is TGCGCCAGCAGCCAAGCCCCTTCCCCTACCTACGAGCAGTACTTC. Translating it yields CASSQAPSPTYEQYF.

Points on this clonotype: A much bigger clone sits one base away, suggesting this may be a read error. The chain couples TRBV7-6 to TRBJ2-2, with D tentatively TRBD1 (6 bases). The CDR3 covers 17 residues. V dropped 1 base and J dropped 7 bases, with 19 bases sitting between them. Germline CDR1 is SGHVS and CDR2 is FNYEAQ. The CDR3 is CASSLEVNRVFIGELFF. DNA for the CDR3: TGTGCCAGCAGCTTAGAGGTGAACAGGGTCTTCATCGGGGAGCTGTTTTTT.

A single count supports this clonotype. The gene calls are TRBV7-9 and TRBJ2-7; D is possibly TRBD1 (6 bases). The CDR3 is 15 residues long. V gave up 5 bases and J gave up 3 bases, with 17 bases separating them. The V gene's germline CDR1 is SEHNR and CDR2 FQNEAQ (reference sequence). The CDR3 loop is CASSPDRNPLYEQYF. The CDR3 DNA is TGTGCCAGCAGCCCCGACAGGAATCCCCTCTACGAGCAGTACTTC.

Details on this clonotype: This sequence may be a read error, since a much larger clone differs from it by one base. The chain's CDR3 is CASGQGSILGDEQFF. The CDR3 DNA follows: TGTGCCAGCGGACAGGGTTCGATATTAGGGGATGAGCAGTTCTTC. The J gene is TRBJ2-1, the V gene TRBV7-4, with TRBD1 matching 8 bases. From germline, CDR1 is SGHVT and CDR2 SQSDAQ. The CDR3 runs to 15 residues. The junction had 14 bases not matched to a gene; V was cut back by 8 bases and J by 8 bases.

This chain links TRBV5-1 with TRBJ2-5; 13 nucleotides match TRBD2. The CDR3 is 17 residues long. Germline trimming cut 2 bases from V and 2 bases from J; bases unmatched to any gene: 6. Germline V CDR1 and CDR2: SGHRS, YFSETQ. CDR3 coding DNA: TGCGCCAGCAGCTTAGGGACTAGCGGGGCCCTACAAGAGACCCAGTACTTC. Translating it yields CASSLGTSGALQETQYF. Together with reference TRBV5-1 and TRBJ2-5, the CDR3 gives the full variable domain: KAGVTQTPRYLIKTRGQQVTLSCSPISGHRSVSWYQQTPGQGLQFLFEYFSETQRNKGNFPGRFSGRQFSNSRSEMNVSTLELGDSALYLCASSLGTSGALQETQYFGPGTRLLVL.

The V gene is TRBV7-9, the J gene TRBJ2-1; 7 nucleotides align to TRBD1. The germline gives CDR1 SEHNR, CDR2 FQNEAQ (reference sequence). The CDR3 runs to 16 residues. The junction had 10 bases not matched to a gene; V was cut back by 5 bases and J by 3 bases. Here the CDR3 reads CASSPRTGFGYNEQFF. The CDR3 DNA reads TGTGCCAGCAGCCCCCGGACAGGATTTGGCTACAATGAGCAGTTCTTC.

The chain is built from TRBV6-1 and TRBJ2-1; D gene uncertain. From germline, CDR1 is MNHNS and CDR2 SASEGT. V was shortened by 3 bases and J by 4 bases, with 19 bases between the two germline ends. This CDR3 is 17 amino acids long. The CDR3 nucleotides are TGTGCCAGCAGTGATTTAATAGCCCAGACTCAGTACAATGAGCAGTTCTTC. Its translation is CASSDLIAQTQYNEQFF.

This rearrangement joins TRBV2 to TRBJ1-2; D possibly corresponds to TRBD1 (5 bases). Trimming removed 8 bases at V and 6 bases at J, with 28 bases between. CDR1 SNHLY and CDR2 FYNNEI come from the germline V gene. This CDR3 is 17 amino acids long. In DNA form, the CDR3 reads TGTGCCAGCCCGTTCTGGGGGGACTCACCCGCAAGTGATGGCTACACCTTC. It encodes CASPFWGDSPASDGYTF.

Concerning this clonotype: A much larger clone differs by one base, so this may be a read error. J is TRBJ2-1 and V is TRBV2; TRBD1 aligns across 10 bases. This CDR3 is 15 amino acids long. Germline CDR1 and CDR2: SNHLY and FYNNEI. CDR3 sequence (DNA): TGTGCCAGGAGTGAGGGGACAGGGGCGTACAATGAGCAGTTCTTC. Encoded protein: CARSEGTGAYNEQFF.

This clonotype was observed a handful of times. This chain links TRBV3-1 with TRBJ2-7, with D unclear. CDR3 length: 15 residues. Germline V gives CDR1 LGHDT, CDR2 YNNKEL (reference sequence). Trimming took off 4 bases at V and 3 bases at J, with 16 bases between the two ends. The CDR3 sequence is CASSPLSVLDYEQYF. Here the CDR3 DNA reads TGTGCCAGCAGCCCTTTGTCGGTGTTAGACTACGAGCAGTACTTC.